A selection of T cell receptor beta chains follows, all from one sample in a study of beta chain features in type 1 diabetes. Some clones are missing from TCRdb's copy, which holds only in-frame ones; the method was immunoSEQ multiplex PCR. The data show under 850,000 clones, around 15% seen once. Source material: naive CD4+ T cells from blood. The receptors were sampled from a man between 18 and 35 years old with type 1 diabetes. Both conserved end residues are part of each CDR3. A D gene is named only where the DNA matches it firmly. Part of the rows lack a size; the others show once, few, many or a class for expanded clones.

clone size: NA
J gene: TRBJ2-1
D gene: TRBD2
V gene: TRBV4-2
CDR3 protein: CASSHSGGIINEQFF
CDR3 DNA: TGTGCCAGCAGCCACAGCGGGGGGATCATAAATGAGCAGTTCTTC

clone size: few
J gene: TRBJ1-2
D gene: TRBD1
V gene: TRBV19
CDR3 protein: CASSPQQGAHGYTF
CDR3 DNA: TGTGCCAGTAGCCCTCAACAGGGGGCACATGGCTACACCTTC

clone size: NA
J gene: TRBJ2-5
D gene: NA
V gene: TRBV7-2
CDR3 protein: CASSLEYTSQETQYF
CDR3 DNA: TGTGCCAGCAGCTTAGAGTATACTAGCCAAGAGACCCAGTACTTC

clone size: few
J gene: TRBJ2-7
D gene: NA
V gene: TRBV6-5
CDR3 protein: CASSSAGNPYEQYF
CDR3 DNA: TGTGCCAGCAGTTCCGCGGGAAACCCCTACGAGCAGTACTTC

clone size: NA
J gene: TRBJ2-1
D gene: NA
V gene: TRBV2
CDR3 protein: CASSPPQSVQFF
CDR3 DNA: TGTGCCAGCAGCCCTCCCCAATCGGTGCAGTTCTTC

clone size: NA
J gene: TRBJ1-1
D gene: TRBD1
V gene: TRBV27
CDR3 protein: CASSSPGQPWEAFF
CDR3 DNA: TGTGCCAGCAGTTCCCCGGGACAGCCTTGGGAAGCTTTCTTT

clone size: NA
J gene: TRBJ2-3
D gene: NA
V gene: TRBV7-8
CDR3 protein: CASSSRRGTDTQYF
CDR3 DNA: TGTGCCAGCAGCTCTAGAAGGGGCACAGATACGCAGTATTTT

clone size: NA
J gene: TRBJ1-2
D gene: NA
V gene: TRBV5-1
CDR3 protein: CASSLEEAGHYGYTF
CDR3 DNA: TGCGCCAGCAGCTTGGAAGAAGCGGGCCACTATGGCTACACCTTC

clone size: NA
J gene: TRBJ2-3
D gene: TRBD1
V gene: TRBV6-1
CDR3 protein: CASRTGTGTDTQYF
CDR3 DNA: TGTGCCAGCAGGACCGGGACAGGCACAGATACGCAGTATTTT

clone size: few
J gene: TRBJ2-1
D gene: TRBD2
V gene: TRBV27
CDR3 protein: CASSFSGGAVYNEQFF
CDR3 DNA: TGTGCCAGCAGTTTTAGCGGGGGGGCGGTCTACAATGAGCAGTTCTTC

clone size: few
J gene: TRBJ1-5
D gene: TRBD1
V gene: TRBV27
CDR3 protein: CASSSLGQLNQPQHF
CDR3 DNA: TGTGCCAGCAGTTCCCTGGGACAGTTAAATCAGCCCCAGCATTTT

clone size: NA
J gene: TRBJ2-7
D gene: NA
V gene: TRBV6-5
CDR3 protein: CASSPRENYEQYF
CDR3 DNA: TGTGCCAGCAGCCCCAGGGAAAACTACGAGCAGTACTTC

clone size: few
J gene: TRBJ2-1
D gene: NA
V gene: TRBV2
CDR3 protein: CASSEALSSAGGNEQFF
CDR3 DNA: TGTGCCAGCAGTGAAGCGCTGTCATCGGCCGGGGGCAATGAGCAGTTCTTC

clone size: few
J gene: TRBJ1-5
D gene: TRBD1
V gene: TRBV5-1
CDR3 protein: CASSLGGQGASQPQHF
CDR3 DNA: TGCGCCAGCAGCTTGGGGGGACAGGGGGCTAGTCAGCCCCAGCATTTT

clone size: NA
J gene: TRBJ2-1
D gene: TRBD2
V gene: TRBV9
CDR3 protein: CASAGTSGSYNEQFF
CDR3 DNA: TGTGCCAGCGCTGGGACTAGCGGCTCCTACAATGAGCAGTTCTTC

clone size: NA
J gene: TRBJ1-4
D gene: NA
V gene: TRBV5-1
CDR3 protein: CASRTATNEKLFF
CDR3 DNA: TGCGCCAGCAGGACAGCGACTAATGAAAAACTGTTTTTT

clone size: NA
J gene: TRBJ1-1
D gene: TRBD1
V gene: TRBV27
CDR3 protein: CASSSRQGKATEAFF
CDR3 DNA: TGTGCCAGCAGTTCACGACAGGGAAAGGCCACTGAAGCTTTCTTT

clone size: NA
J gene: TRBJ1-2
D gene: TRBD1
V gene: TRBV6-1
CDR3 protein: CASSRGQGVLDGYTF
CDR3 DNA: TGTGCCAGCAGCCGCGGACAGGGGGTATTGGATGGCTACACCTTC

clone size: NA
J gene: TRBJ1-6
D gene: TRBD1
V gene: TRBV9
CDR3 protein: CASSVSFPGGNSPLHF
CDR3 DNA: TGTGCCAGCAGCGTAAGTTTCCCAGGGGGAAATTCACCCCTCCACTTT

clone size: few
J gene: TRBJ1-2
D gene: TRBD1
V gene: TRBV5-6
CDR3 protein: CASSSEGASGGYTF
CDR3 DNA: TGTGCCAGCAGCTCTGAGGGGGCGTCTGGTGGCTACACCTTC

clone size: NA
J gene: TRBJ1-2
D gene: TRBD1
V gene: TRBV2
CDR3 protein: CASSPGQGSNYGYTF
CDR3 DNA: TGTGCCAGCAGTCCGGGACAGGGGTCCAACTATGGCTACACCTTC

clone size: NA
J gene: TRBJ1-2
D gene: NA
V gene: TRBV9
CDR3 protein: CASISGVLGYTF
CDR3 DNA: TGTGCCAGCATTTCAGGGGTTCTTGGCTACACCTTC

clone size: NA
J gene: TRBJ2-3
D gene: TRBD2
V gene: TRBV19
CDR3 protein: CASRRTSGYTDTQYF
CDR3 DNA: TGTGCCAGTCGCCGGACTAGCGGATACACAGATACGCAGTATTTT

clone size: NA
J gene: TRBJ1-1
D gene: TRBD1
V gene: TRBV7-2
CDR3 protein: CASSYDRGGETEAFF
CDR3 DNA: TGTGCCAGCAGCTACGACAGGGGTGGGGAGACTGAAGCTTTCTTT

clone size: few
J gene: TRBJ2-1
D gene: TRBD2
V gene: TRBV14
CDR3 protein: CASSRSGGAQYNEQFF
CDR3 DNA: TGTGCCAGCAGTCGTAGCGGGGGGGCACAATACAATGAGCAGTTCTTC

clone size: few
J gene: TRBJ1-6
D gene: NA
V gene: TRBV7-9
CDR3 protein: CASSLEDNSPLHF
CDR3 DNA: TGTGCCAGCAGCTTAGAAGATAATTCACCCCTCCACTTT

clone size: NA
J gene: TRBJ1-5
D gene: NA
V gene: TRBV6-1
CDR3 protein: CASSEGGARNQPQHF
CDR3 DNA: TGTGCCAGCAGTGAAGGGGGTGCCCGCAATCAGCCCCAGCATTTT

clone size: NA
J gene: TRBJ1-2
D gene: NA
V gene: TRBV7-2
CDR3 protein: CASSLEGGRVKGYTF
CDR3 DNA: TGTGCCAGCAGCTTAGAGGGGGGCAGGGTGAAGGGCTACACCTTC

clone size: NA
J gene: TRBJ2-1
D gene: NA
V gene: TRBV15
CDR3 protein: CATSRGRDSSYNEQFF
CDR3 DNA: TGTGCCACCAGCAGAGGTAGGGATAGCTCCTACAATGAGCAGTTCTTC

clone size: few
J gene: TRBJ1-2
D gene: TRBD1
V gene: TRBV27
CDR3 protein: CASRRTGDDGYTF
CDR3 DNA: TGTGCCAGCAGACGGACAGGGGACGATGGCTACACCTTC

clone size: NA
J gene: TRBJ2-1
D gene: TRBD1
V gene: TRBV4-2
CDR3 protein: CASSLPEGGFGHNEQFF
CDR3 DNA: TGTGCCAGCAGCCTCCCGGAAGGGGGCTTTGGGCACAATGAGCAGTTCTTC

clone size: NA
J gene: TRBJ1-5
D gene: NA
V gene: TRBV6-5
CDR3 protein: CAVRSGEGNQPQHF
CDR3 DNA: TGTGCCGTTCGGTCAGGGGAGGGCAATCAGCCCCAGCATTTT

clone size: few
J gene: TRBJ2-5
D gene: TRBD1
V gene: TRBV13
CDR3 protein: CASSATTGMETQYF
CDR3 DNA: TGTGCCAGCAGCGCCACGACAGGGATGGAGACCCAGTACTTC

clone size: NA
J gene: TRBJ1-2
D gene: NA
V gene: TRBV6-6
CDR3 protein: CASMRLMPDYGYTF
CDR3 DNA: TGTGCCAGCATGCGCCTCATGCCGGACTATGGCTACACCTTC

clone size: NA
J gene: TRBJ1-1
D gene: NA
V gene: TRBV29-1
CDR3 protein: CSVVRGSYTEAFF
CDR3 DNA: TGCAGCGTTGTCCGGGGGAGCTACACTGAAGCTTTCTTT

clone size: NA
J gene: TRBJ1-2
D gene: TRBD1
V gene: TRBV5-1
CDR3 protein: CASRRDRGNYGYTF
CDR3 DNA: TGCGCCAGCCGAAGGGACAGGGGTAACTATGGCTACACCTTC

clone size: few
J gene: TRBJ2-7
D gene: TRBD1
V gene: TRBV10-3
CDR3 protein: CAISGLGTGAVEQYF
CDR3 DNA: TGTGCCATCAGTGGCCTGGGGACAGGGGCGGTTGAGCAGTACTTC

clone size: NA
J gene: TRBJ1-2
D gene: TRBD1
V gene: TRBV11-3
CDR3 protein: CASSSHRGGGYTF
CDR3 DNA: TGTGCCAGCAGCTCCCACAGGGGCGGTGGCTACACCTTC

clone size: NA
J gene: TRBJ1-5
D gene: TRBD1
V gene: TRBV7-9
CDR3 protein: CASSLVGQDNQPQHF
CDR3 DNA: TGTGCCAGCAGCTTAGTGGGACAGGATAATCAGCCCCAGCATTTT

clone size: NA
J gene: TRBJ2-5
D gene: NA
V gene: TRBV5-1
CDR3 protein: CASSLEAAQQETQYF
CDR3 DNA: TGCGCCAGCAGCTTGGAGGCAGCACAGCAAGAGACCCAGTACTTC

clone size: few
J gene: TRBJ1-2
D gene: NA
V gene: TRBV4-2
CDR3 protein: CASSPGGLDGYTF
CDR3 DNA: TGTGCCAGCAGCCCAGGTGGGTTAGATGGCTACACCTTC

clone size: few
J gene: TRBJ2-6
D gene: NA
V gene: TRBV6-5
CDR3 protein: CASGVGYGANVLTF
CDR3 DNA: TGTGCCAGCGGGGTCGGGTATGGGGCCAACGTCCTGACTTTC

clone size: NA
J gene: TRBJ1-5
D gene: NA
V gene: TRBV7-8
CDR3 protein: CASSPDSRPQTQHF
CDR3 DNA: TGTGCCAGCAGCCCGGACAGCCGTCCGCAGACCCAGCATTTT

clone size: few
J gene: TRBJ2-2
D gene: NA
V gene: TRBV19
CDR3 protein: CASSTPLGAGELFF
CDR3 DNA: TGTGCCAGTAGTACACCCTTGGGGGCCGGGGAGCTGTTTTTT

clone size: few
J gene: TRBJ2-2
D gene: NA
V gene: TRBV18
CDR3 protein: CASSPPPGNGELFF
CDR3 DNA: TGTGCCAGCTCACCACCACCGGGTAACGGGGAGCTGTTTTTT

clone size: few
J gene: TRBJ2-7
D gene: TRBD1
V gene: TRBV10-3
CDR3 protein: CAISAGTGSYEQYF
CDR3 DNA: TGTGCCATCAGTGCCGGGACAGGGTCCTACGAGCAGTACTTC

clone size: few
J gene: TRBJ1-3
D gene: NA
V gene: TRBV27
CDR3 protein: CASRPAHSGNTIYF
CDR3 DNA: TGTGCCAGTAGGCCGGCCCACTCTGGAAACACCATATATTTT

clone size: NA
J gene: TRBJ1-5
D gene: NA
V gene: TRBV27
CDR3 protein: CASRPTGGGNQPQHF
CDR3 DNA: TGTGCCAGCAGGCCTACGGGGGGGGGCAATCAGCCCCAGCATTTT

clone size: NA
J gene: TRBJ2-3
D gene: NA
V gene: TRBV7-2
CDR3 protein: CASTTGWGGLDTQYF
CDR3 DNA: TGTGCCAGCACTACCGGGTGGGGGGGCCTGGATACGCAGTATTTT

clone size: few
J gene: TRBJ1-1
D gene: NA
V gene: TRBV30
CDR3 protein: CAWSNLAGATEAFF
CDR3 DNA: TGTGCCTGGAGTAACCTTGCAGGGGCCACTGAAGCTTTCTTT

clone size: NA
J gene: TRBJ2-7
D gene: NA
V gene: TRBV25-1
CDR3 protein: CASRGDTPYEQYF
CDR3 DNA: TGTGCCAGCAGGGGGGACACTCCCTACGAGCAGTACTTC

clone size: NA
J gene: TRBJ1-1
D gene: TRBD1
V gene: TRBV7-2
CDR3 protein: CASSLAGGSNTEAFF
CDR3 DNA: TGTGCCAGCAGCTTAGCAGGGGGCTCGAACACTGAAGCTTTCTTT

clone size: few
J gene: TRBJ1-2
D gene: TRBD1
V gene: TRBV2
CDR3 protein: CASSGNRGLVDGYTF
CDR3 DNA: TGTGCCAGCAGTGGTAACAGGGGGCTAGTCGATGGCTACACCTTC